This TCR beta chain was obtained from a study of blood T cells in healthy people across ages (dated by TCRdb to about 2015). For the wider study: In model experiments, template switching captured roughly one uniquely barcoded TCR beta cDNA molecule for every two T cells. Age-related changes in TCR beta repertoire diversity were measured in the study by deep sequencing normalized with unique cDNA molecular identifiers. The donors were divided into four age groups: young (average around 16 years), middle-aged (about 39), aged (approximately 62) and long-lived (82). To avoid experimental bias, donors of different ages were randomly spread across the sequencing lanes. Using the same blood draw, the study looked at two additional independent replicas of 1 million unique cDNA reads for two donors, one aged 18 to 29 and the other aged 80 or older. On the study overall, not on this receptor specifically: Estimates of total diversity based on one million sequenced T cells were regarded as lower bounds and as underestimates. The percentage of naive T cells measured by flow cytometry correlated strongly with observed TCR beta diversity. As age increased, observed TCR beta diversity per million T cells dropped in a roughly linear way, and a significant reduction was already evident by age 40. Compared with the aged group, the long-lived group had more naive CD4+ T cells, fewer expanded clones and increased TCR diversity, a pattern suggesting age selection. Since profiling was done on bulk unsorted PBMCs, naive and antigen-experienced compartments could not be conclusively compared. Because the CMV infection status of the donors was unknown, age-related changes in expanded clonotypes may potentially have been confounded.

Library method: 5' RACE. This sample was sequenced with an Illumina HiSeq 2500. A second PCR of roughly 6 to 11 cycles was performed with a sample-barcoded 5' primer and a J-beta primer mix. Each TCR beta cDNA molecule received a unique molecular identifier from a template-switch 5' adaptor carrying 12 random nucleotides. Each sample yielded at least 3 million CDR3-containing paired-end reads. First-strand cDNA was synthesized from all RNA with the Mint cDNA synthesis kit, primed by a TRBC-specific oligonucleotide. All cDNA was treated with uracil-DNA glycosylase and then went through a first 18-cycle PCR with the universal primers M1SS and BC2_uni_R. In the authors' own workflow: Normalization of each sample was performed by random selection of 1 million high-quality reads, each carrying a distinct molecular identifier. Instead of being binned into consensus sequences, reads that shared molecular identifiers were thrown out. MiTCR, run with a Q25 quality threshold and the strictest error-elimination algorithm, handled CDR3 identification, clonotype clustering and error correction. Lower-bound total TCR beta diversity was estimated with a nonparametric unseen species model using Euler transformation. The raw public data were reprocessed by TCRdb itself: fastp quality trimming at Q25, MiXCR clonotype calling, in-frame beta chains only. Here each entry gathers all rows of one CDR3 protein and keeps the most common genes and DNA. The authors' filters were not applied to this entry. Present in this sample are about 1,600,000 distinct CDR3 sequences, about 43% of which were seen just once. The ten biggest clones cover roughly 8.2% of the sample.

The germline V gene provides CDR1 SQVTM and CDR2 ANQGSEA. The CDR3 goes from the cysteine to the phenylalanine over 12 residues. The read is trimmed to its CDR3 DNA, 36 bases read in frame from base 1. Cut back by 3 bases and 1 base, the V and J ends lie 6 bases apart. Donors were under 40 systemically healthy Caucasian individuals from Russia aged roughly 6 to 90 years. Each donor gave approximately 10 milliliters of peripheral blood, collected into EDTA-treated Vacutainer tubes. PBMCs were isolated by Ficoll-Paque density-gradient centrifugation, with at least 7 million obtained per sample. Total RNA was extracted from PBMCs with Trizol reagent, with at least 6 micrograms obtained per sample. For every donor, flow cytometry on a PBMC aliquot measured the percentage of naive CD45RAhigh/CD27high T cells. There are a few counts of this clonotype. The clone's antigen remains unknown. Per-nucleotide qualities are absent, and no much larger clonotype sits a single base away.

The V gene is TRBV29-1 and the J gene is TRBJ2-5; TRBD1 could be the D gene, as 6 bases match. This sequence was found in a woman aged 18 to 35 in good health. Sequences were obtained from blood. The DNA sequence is TGCAGCGTTGAGGACAGCCAAGAGACCCAGTACTTC. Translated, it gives CSVEDSQETQYF.